The 5 T cell receptor beta chains reported below all come from one sample, sequenced in a study of T cell responses to AZD1222 COVID-19 vaccine. Method: immunoSEQ multiplex PCR; TCRdb's copy keeps in-frame clones and lacks some. The sample holds about 150,000 clones, 87% seen once. The sample was peripheral blood, taken on day 0 of AZD1222 vaccination. These receptors were obtained from an adult in good health.

CDR3 bases: TGTGCCAGCAGCCGAACCGGGACAGGGGTGTTGGAGACCCAGTACTTC. Encoded protein: CASSRTGTGVLETQYF. The chain uses TRBV28 and TRBJ2-5; TRBD1 agrees at 10 bases. V shed 6 bases, J shed 5 bases, and the junction held 12 bases outside the gene matches. This CDR3 spans 16 amino acids. The germline V gene encodes CDR1 MDHEN and CDR2 SYDVKM. The full variable domain, in which reference TRBV28 and TRBJ2-5 provide the parts outside the CDR3, is DVKVTQSSRYLVKRTGEKVFLECVQDMDHENMFWYRQDPGLGLRLIYFSYDVKMKEKGDIPEGYSVSREKKERFSLILESASTNQTSMYLCASSRTGTGVLETQYFGPGTRLLVL.

This chain joins TRBV5-1 and TRBJ2-3; D is perhaps TRBD1 (5 bases). CDR3 length: 16 residues. Germline loops: CDR1 SGHRS, CDR2 YFSETQ. Trimming took off 4 bases at V and 3 bases at J, with 18 bases between the two ends. The CDR3 nucleotides read TGCGCCAGCAGCAACGGACACCGGTCCCGGACAGATACGCAGTATTTT. Translated, it gives CASSNGHRSRTDTQYF. Complete variable domain (other parts from reference TRBV5-1 and TRBJ2-3): KAGVTQTPRYLIKTRGQQVTLSCSPISGHRSVSWYQQTPGQGLQFLFEYFSETQRNKGNFPGRFSGRQFSNSRSEMNVSTLELGDSALYLCASSNGHRSRTDTQYFGPGTRLTVL.

V usage is TRBV10-1 and J usage is TRBJ2-3, with D possibly matching TRBD2 (6 bases). The ends were cut back, 6 bases at V and 4 bases at J, with 11 bases in the middle. In germline, CDR1 is WNHNN, CDR2 SYGVQD (reference sequence). This CDR3 is built from 13 residues. The CDR3, as DNA: TGCGCCAGCAGGGAGACGGGAGCAGATACGCAGTATTTT. It encodes CASRETGADTQYF.

This chain links TRBV7-9 with TRBJ1-6; D unresolved. CDR1 is SEHNR, CDR2 FQNEAQ, per germline (reference sequence). The ends were cut back, 1 base at V and 4 bases at J, with 11 bases in the middle. The CDR3 consists of 16 residues. CDR3 sequence (DNA): TGTGCCAGCAGCTTAGGATTAGACCTTTATAATTCACCCCTCCACTTT. Protein: CASSLGLDLYNSPLHF.

This chain connects TRBV19 to TRBJ1-2, with TRBD1 as a possible D gene (6 bases). Germline assignment: CDR1 LNHDA and CDR2 SQIVND (reference sequence). The CDR3 runs 11 residues. With 8 bases removed from V and 9 bases from J, the gap between germline ends came to 13 bases. The CDR3: CASGGGGSYTF. In DNA, the CDR3 is TGTGCCAGTGGGGGCGGGGGAAGCTACACCTTC. Looking up the rest from reference TRBV19 and TRBJ1-2 gives the full variable domain: DGGITQSPKYLFRKEGQNVTLSCEQNLNHDAMYWYRQDPGQGLRLIYYSQIVNDFQKGDIAEGYSVSREKKESFPLTVTSAQKNPTAFYLCASGGGGSYTFGSGTRLTVV.